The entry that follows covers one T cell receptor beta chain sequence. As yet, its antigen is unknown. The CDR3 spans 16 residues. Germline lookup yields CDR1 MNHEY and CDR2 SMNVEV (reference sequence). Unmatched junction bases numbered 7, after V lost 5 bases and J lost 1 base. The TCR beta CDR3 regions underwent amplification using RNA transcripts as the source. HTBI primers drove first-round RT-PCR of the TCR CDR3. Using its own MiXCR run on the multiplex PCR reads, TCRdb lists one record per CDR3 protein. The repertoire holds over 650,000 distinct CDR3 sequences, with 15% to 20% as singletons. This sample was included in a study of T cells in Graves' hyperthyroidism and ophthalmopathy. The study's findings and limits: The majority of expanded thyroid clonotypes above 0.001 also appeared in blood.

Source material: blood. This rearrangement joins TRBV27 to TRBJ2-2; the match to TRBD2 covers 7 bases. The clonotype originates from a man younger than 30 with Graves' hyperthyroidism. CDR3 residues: CASSPGLGRNTGELFF. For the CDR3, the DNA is TGTGCCAGCAGTCCCGGACTAGGACGGAACACCGGGGAGCTGTTTTTT.